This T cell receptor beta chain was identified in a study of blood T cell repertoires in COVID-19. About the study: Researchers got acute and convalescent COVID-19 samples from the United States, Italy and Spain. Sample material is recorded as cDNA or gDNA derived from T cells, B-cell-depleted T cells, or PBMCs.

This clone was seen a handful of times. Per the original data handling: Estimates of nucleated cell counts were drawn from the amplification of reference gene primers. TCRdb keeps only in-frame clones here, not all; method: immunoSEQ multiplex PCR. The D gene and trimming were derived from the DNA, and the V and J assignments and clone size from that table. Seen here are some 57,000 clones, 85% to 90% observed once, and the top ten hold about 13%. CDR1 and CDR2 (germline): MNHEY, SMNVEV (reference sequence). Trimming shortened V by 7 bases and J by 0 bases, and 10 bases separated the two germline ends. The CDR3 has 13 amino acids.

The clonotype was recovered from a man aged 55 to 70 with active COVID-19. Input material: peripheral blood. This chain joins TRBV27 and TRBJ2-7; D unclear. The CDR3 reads CASTNSDSYEQYF. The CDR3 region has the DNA TGTGCCAGCACGAACTCCGACTCCTACGAGCAGTACTTC.